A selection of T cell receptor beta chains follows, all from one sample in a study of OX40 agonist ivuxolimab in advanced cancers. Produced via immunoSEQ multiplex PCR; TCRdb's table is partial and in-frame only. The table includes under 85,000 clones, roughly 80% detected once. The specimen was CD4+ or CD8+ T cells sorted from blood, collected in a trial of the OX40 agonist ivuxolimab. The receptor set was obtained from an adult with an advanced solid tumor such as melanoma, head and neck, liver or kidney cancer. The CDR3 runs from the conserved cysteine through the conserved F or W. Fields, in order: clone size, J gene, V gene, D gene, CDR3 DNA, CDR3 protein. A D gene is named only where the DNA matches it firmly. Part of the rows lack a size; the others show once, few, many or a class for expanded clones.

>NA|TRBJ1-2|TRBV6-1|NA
TGTGCCAGCAGTGAACACAGGGCCGATTATGGCTACACCTTC
CASSEHRADYGYTF
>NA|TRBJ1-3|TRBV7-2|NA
TGTGCCAGCAGCTTGGACGCAGGGAATGGAAACACCATATATTTT
CASSLDAGNGNTIYF
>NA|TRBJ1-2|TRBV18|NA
TGTGCCAGCTCACCACCGGTTCGGACCTACACCTTC
CASSPPVRTYTF
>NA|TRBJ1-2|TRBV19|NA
TGTGCCAGTAGTATGTACGACGAGGGGGGCTACACCTTC
CASSMYDEGGYTF
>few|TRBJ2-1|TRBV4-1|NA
TGCGCCAGCAGCCTGAGCGAGACCTACAATGAGCAGTTCTTC
CASSLSETYNEQFF
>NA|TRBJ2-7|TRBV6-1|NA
TGTGCCAGCAGTGGGGCGTACGAGCAGTACTTC
CASSGAYEQYF
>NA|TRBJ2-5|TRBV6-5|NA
TGTGCCAGCAGTTGGGGGATGGGAGAGACCCAGTACTTC
CASSWGMGETQYF
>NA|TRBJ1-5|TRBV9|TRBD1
TGTGCCAGCAGCGTAGGGGGACAGGGACCTCGGTATAGCAATCAGCCCCAGCATTTT
CASSVGGQGPRYSNQPQHF
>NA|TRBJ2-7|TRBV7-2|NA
TGTGCCAGCAGCTTACGTTCCTACGAGCAGTACTTC
CASSLRSYEQYF
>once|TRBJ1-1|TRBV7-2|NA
TGTGCCAGCACCTCGCAGGGGTACACTGAAGCTTTCTTT
CASTSQGYTEAFF
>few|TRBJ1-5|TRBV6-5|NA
TGTGCCAGCAGTTACGTTGCGGGGCAGCCCCAGCATTTT
CASSYVAGQPQHF
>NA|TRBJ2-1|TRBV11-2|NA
TGTGCCAGCAGCTTAGTAGGGTCGGGACAAAGGTTCTTC
CASSLVGSGQRFF
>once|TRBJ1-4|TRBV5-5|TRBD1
TGTGCCAGCAGCTCAGAGGACAGGACTCGGACTAATGAAAAACTGTTTTTT
CASSSEDRTRTNEKLFF
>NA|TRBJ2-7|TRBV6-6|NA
TGTGCCAGCAGTTACGCCTCCGGTAGCCACAAGCAGTACTTC
CASSYASGSHKQYF
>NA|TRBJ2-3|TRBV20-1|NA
TGCAGTGCGAGGGGGACAGATACGCAGTATTTT
CSARGTDTQYF
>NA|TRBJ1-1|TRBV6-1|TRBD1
TGTGCCAGCAATCGGGACAGGGACACTGAAGCTTTCTTT
CASNRDRDTEAFF
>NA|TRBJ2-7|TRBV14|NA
TGTGCCAGCAGCCAAGCTAGCGTCGGTTGGGTAATTGCGTCCTACGAGCAGTACTTC
CASSQASVGWVIASYEQYF
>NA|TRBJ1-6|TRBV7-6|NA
TGTGCCAGCAGCTTAGAACAGGGAAATTCACCCCTCCACTTT
CASSLEQGNSPLHF
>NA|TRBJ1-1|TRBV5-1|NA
TGCGCCAGCAGCGCCGCGACAGGCGGGACTGAAGCTTTCTTT
CASSAATGGTEAFF
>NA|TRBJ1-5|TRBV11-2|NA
TGTGCCAGCAGCTTAGGCGGGGACCCAAATCAGCCCCAGCATTTT
CASSLGGDPNQPQHF
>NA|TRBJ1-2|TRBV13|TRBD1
TGTGCCAGCAGCCCACGGGACAGGGACTATGGCTACACCTTC
CASSPRDRDYGYTF
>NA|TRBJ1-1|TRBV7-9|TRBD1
TGTGCCAGCAGCTTACCTTGGACAGGGAGGTACACTGAAGCTTTCTTT
CASSLPWTGRYTEAFF
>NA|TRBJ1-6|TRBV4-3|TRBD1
TGCGCCAGCAGCCCCGGGACAGTCAATTCACCCCTCCACTTT
CASSPGTVNSPLHF
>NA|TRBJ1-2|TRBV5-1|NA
TGCGCCAGCAGCTTGCTGACAGCTAACTATGGCTACACCTTC
CASSLLTANYGYTF
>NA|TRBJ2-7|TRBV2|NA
TGTGCCAGCAGTGAAATTATAGGTTTCGAGCAGTACTTC
CASSEIIGFEQYF
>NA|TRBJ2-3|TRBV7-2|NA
TGTGCCAGCAGCTCCGGGGGAGCAACGGATACGCAGTATTTT
CASSSGGATDTQYF
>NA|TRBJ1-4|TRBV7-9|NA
TGTGCCAGCAGCTTAGGGTCCCTGGGCGGATTAAATGAAAAACTGTTTTTT
CASSLGSLGGLNEKLFF
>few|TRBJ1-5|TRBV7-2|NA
TGTGCCAGCAGCCCACAGGGAAGCAATCAGCCCCAGCATTTT
CASSPQGSNQPQHF
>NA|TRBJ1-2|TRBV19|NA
TGTGCCAGTAGTATAGGGGCAGGATATAACTATGGCTACACCTTC
CASSIGAGYNYGYTF
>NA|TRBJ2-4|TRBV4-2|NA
TGTGCCAGCAGCCAAGAAGGGGAGTTAGCCAAAAACATTCAGTACTTC
CASSQEGELAKNIQYF
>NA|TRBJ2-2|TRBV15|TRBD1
TGTGCCACCAGCAGGGGAGGACAGGGCGGGGAGCTGTTTTTT
CATSRGGQGGELFF
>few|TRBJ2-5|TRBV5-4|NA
TGTGCCAGCAGCTTGGAACTAAACCAAGAGACCCAGTACTTC
CASSLELNQETQYF
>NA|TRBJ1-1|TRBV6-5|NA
TGTGCCAGCAGTTTGACCCGGAACACTGAAGCTTTCTTT
CASSLTRNTEAFF
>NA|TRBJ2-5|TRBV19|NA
TGTGCCAGTAGTACCACAGGTACCCCCGGCGAGACCCAGTACTTC
CASSTTGTPGETQYF
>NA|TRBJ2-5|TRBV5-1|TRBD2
TGCGCCAGCAGCCCCGGGGGAGCGGGGGGCCAAGAGACCCAGTACTTC
CASSPGGAGGQETQYF
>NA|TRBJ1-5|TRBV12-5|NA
TGTGCTAGTGCGGCGTGGGGCGCCGGCAATCAGCCCCAGCATTTT
CASAAWGAGNQPQHF
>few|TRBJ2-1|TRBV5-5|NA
TGTGCCAGCAGCTCCATGGGCCTCTACAATGAGCAGTTCTTC
CASSSMGLYNEQFF
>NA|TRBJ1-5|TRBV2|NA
TGTGCCAGCGGAGGTCAGATGGATCAGCCCCAGCATTTT
CASGGQMDQPQHF
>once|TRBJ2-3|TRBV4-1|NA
TGCGCCAGCAACCCGGGACGCGACACAGATACGCAGTATTTT
CASNPGRDTDTQYF
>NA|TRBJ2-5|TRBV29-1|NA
TGCAGCGTTGAGCGCAGGGGAGAGACCCAGTACTTC
CSVERRGETQYF
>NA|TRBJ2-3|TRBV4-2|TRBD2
TGTGCCAGCAGCCAAGATCAAGCGGGGCGCACAGATACGCAGTATTTT
CASSQDQAGRTDTQYF
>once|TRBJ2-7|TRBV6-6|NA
TGTGCCAGCAAACGTAAGGGCAGCTCCTACGAGCAGTACTTC
CASKRKGSSYEQYF
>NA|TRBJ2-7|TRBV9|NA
TGTGCCAGCAGCGTAGACACTGGGTCCTACGAGCAGTACTTC
CASSVDTGSYEQYF
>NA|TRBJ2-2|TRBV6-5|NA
TGTGCCAGCAGCCGAAATTCGAACACCGGGGAGCTGTTTTTT
CASSRNSNTGELFF